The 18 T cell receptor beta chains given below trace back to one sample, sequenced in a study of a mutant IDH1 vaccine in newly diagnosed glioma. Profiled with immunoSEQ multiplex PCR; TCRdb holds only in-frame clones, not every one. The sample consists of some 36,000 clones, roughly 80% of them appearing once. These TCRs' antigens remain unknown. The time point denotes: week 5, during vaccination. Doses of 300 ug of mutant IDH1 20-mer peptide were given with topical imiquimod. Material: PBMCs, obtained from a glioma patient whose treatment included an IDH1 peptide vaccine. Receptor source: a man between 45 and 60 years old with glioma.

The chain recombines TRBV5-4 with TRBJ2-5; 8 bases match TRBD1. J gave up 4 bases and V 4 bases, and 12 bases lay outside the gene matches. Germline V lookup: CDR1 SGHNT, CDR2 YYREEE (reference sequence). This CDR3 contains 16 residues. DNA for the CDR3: TGTGCCAGCAGCCGTATCTCGGGGCAGGGGGCAGAGACCCAGTACTTC. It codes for CASSRISGQGAETQYF.

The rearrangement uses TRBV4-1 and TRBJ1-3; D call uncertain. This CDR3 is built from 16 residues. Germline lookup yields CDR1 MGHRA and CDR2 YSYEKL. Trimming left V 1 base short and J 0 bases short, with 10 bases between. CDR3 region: CASSQVDLFSGNTIYF. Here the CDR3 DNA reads TGCGCCAGCAGCCAAGTGGACCTATTCTCTGGAAACACCATATATTTT.

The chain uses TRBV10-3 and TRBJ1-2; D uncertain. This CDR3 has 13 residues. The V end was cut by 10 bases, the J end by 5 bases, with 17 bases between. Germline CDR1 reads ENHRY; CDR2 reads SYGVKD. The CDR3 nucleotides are TGTGCCACGGGAGGCTTGGAATGGTATGGCTACACCTTC. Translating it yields CATGGLEWYGYTF.

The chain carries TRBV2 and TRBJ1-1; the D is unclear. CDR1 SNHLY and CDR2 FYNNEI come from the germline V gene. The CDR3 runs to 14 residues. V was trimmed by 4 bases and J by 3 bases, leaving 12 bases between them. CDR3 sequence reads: CASSVLGTDTEAFF. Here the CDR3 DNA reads TGTGCCAGCAGTGTGCTGGGTACGGACACTGAAGCTTTCTTT.

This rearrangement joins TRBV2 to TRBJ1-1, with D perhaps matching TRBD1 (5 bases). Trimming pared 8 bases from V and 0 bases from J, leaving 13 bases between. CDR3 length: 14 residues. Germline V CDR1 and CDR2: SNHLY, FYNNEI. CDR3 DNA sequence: TGTGCCAGCGACTCGGGAGGGGTGAACACTGAAGCTTTCTTT. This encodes CASDSGGVNTEAFF.

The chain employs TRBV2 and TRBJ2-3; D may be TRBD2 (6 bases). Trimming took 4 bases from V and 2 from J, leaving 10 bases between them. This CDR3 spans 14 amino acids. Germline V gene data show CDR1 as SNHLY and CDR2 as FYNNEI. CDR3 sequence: CASSAREFTDTQYF. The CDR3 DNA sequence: TGTGCCAGCAGTGCACGGGAGTTCACAGATACGCAGTATTTT.

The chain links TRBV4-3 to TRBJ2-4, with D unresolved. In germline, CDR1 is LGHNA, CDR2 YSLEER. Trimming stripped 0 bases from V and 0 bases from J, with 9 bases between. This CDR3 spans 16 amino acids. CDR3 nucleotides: TGCGCCAGCAGCCAAGATACGGGCGTAGCCAAAAACATTCAGTACTTC. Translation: CASSQDTGVAKNIQYF.

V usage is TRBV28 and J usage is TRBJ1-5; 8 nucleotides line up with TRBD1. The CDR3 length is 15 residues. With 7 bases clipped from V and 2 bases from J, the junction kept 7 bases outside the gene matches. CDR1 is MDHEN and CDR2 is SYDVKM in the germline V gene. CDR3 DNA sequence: TGTGCCAGCACCCTGGCGGGACAGGGCAATCAGCCCCAGCATTTT. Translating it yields CASTLAGQGNQPQHF.

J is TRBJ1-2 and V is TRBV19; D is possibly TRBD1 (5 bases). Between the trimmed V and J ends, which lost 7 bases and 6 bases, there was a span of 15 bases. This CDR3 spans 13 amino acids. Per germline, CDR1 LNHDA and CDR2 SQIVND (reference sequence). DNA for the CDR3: TGTGCCAGTAAAAGCGCAGGGAAAGATGGCTACACCTTC. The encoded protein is CASKSAGKDGYTF.

Written as DNA, the CDR3 is TGTGCCAGCAGCCTTAGGACAGGGGCAGGGGAGACCCAGTACTTC. Translation: CASSLRTGAGETQYF. The genes are TRBV7-8 and TRBJ2-5; 9 bases are a match to TRBD1. The CDR3 length is 15 residues. V trimming: 5 bases; J trimming: 5 bases; junction bases outside the gene matches: 9. Germline assignment: CDR1 SGHVS and CDR2 FQNEAQ.

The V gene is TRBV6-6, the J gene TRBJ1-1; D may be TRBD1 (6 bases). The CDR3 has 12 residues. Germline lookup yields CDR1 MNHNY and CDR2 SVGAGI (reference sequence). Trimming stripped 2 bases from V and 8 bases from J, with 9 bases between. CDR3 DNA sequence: TGTGCCAGCAGTTACGTGGACAGCGAAGCTTTCTTT. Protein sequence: CASSYVDSEAFF.

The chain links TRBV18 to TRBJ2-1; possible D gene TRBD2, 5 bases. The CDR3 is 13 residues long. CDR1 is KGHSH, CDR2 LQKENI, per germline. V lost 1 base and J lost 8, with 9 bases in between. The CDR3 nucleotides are TGTGCCAGCTCACCACACGAGGGAGATGAGCAGTTCTTC. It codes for CASSPHEGDEQFF.

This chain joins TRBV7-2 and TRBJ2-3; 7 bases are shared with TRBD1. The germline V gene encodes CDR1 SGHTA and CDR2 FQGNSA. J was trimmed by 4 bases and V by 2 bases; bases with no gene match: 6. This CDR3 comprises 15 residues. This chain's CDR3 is CASSLLGQGADTQYF. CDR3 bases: TGTGCCAGCAGCTTACTCGGTCAGGGGGCAGATACGCAGTATTTT.

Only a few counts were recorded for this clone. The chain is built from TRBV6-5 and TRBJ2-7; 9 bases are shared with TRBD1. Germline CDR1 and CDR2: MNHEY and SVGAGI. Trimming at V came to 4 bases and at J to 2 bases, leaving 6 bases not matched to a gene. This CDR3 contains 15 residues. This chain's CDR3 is CASSSPGTGTYEQYF. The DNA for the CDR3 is TGTGCCAGCAGTTCCCCCGGGACAGGGACCTACGAGCAGTACTTC.

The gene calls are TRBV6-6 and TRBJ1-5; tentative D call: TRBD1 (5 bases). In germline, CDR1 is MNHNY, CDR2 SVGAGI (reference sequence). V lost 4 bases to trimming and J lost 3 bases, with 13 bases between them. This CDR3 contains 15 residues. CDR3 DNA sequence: TGTGCCAGCAGTTCCTCCGACAGATACAATCAGCCCCAGCATTTT. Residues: CASSSSDRYNQPQHF.

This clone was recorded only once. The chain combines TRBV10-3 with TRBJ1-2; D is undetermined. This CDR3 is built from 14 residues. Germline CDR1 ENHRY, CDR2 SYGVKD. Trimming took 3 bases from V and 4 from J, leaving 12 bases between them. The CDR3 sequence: CAISDPQPFYGYTF. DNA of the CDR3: TGTGCCATCAGTGACCCCCAACCGTTCTATGGCTACACCTTC.

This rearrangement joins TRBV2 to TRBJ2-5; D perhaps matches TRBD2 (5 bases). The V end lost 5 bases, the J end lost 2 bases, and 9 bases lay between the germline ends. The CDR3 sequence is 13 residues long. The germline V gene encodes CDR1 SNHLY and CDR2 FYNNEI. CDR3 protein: CASSYSGQETQYF. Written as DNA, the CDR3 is TGTGCCAGCAGTTACTCGGGACAAGAGACCCAGTACTTC.

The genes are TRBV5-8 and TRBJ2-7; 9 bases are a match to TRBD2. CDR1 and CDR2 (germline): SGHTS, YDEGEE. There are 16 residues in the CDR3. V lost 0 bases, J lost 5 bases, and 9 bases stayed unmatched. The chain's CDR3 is CASSLGVGGRADEQYF. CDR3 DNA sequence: TGTGCCAGCAGCTTGGGCGTGGGCGGGAGGGCCGACGAGCAGTACTTC. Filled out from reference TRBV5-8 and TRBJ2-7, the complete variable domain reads EAGVTQSPTHLIKTRGQQATLRCSPISGHTSVYWYQQALGLGLQFLLWYDEGEERNRGNFPPRFSGRQFPNYSSELNVNALELEDSALYLCASSLGVGGRADEQYFGPGTRLTVT.